This passage covers 20 T cell receptor beta chains from one sample sequenced in a study of blood T cell repertoires in COVID-19. The data were produced by immunoSEQ multiplex PCR, yet TCRdb's version contains in-frame clones alone and is incomplete. The sample contains roughly 300,000 clones, roughly 93% of which appear only once. The sequenced material came from PBMCs or T cells enriched from blood (not recorded which). Receptors were obtained from a woman aged 40 to 50 with acute COVID-19.

The chain combines TRBV11-2 with TRBJ1-2, with a weak D call TRBD1 (6 bases). Between the trimmed V and J ends, which lost 5 bases and 4 bases, there was a span of 20 bases. Looked up from germline, CDR1 is SGHAT and CDR2 is FQNNGV. CDR3 length: 16 residues. The CDR3 coding sequence is TGTGCCAGCAGCCCCCAGGGAGGGGACACTCGCTATGGCTACACCTTC. Residues: CASSPQGGDTRYGYTF.

The chain joins TRBV5-5 to TRBJ2-7, with TRBD1 identical over 11 bases. Germline V gene sequence: CDR1 SGHKS, CDR2 YYEKEE (reference sequence). This CDR3 contains 15 residues. Trimming at V came to 4 bases and at J to 4 bases, leaving 7 bases not matched to a gene. The CDR3 spells CASSRAGTGGYEQYF. The CDR3, as DNA: TGTGCCAGCAGCAGAGCCGGGACAGGGGGATACGAGCAGTACTTC.

The rearrangement uses TRBV7-8 and TRBJ1-2; 7 bases align to TRBD1. With V trimmed by 1 base and J by 14 bases, 4 bases remained unmatched. The CDR3 totals 11 residues. The germline V gene has CDR1 SGHVS and CDR2 FQNEAQ. The DNA of the CDR3 is TGTGCCAGCAGCTTAGGGACAGGATGGACCTTC. Its translation: CASSLGTGWTF. The full variable domain, rest sourced from reference TRBV7-8 and TRBJ1-2, is GAGVSQSPRYKVAKRGQDVALRCDPISGHVSLFWYQQALGQGPEFLTYFQNEAQLDKSGLPSDRFFAERPEGSVSTLKIQRTQQEDSAVYLCASSLGTGWTFGSGTRLTVV.

The chain employs TRBV15 and TRBJ2-5; D possibly corresponds to TRBD1 (6 bases). Trimming pared 5 bases from V and 5 bases from J, leaving 18 bases between. Germline V lookup: CDR1 LNHNV, CDR2 YYDKDF (reference sequence). The CDR3 consists of 15 residues. The CDR3 is CATSPRDKTWETQYF. The CDR3 DNA is TGTGCCACCAGCCCTCGGGACAAAACCTGGGAGACCCAGTACTTC.

The rearrangement links TRBV2 to TRBJ1-1; no clear D gene. Germline lookup yields CDR1 SNHLY and CDR2 FYNNEI. The CDR3 consists of 14 residues. V was pared by 6 bases and J by 2 bases, with 13 bases between. As DNA, the CDR3 is TGTGCCAGCAGGACAACGAGTATTAACACTGAAGCTTTCTTT. As protein: CASRTTSINTEAFF.

This chain joins TRBV6-6 and TRBJ2-6; D possibly corresponds to TRBD2 (6 bases). CDR1 and CDR2 (germline): MNHNY, SVGAGI (reference sequence). The V end lost 5 bases, the J end lost 1 base, and 21 bases lay between the germline ends. The CDR3 is made up of 19 amino acids. CDR3 in amino acids: CASSPLGSGYSSGANVLTF. The CDR3, as DNA: TGTGCCAGCAGTCCCTTAGGTAGCGGTTATTCGTCTGGGGCCAACGTCCTGACTTTC.

V usage is TRBV5-6 and J usage is TRBJ2-7, with unresolved D. Trimming pared 5 bases from V and 6 bases from J, leaving 12 bases between. The CDR3 length is 12 residues. Germline loops: CDR1 SGHDT, CDR2 YYEEEE. CDR3 nucleotide sequence: TGTGCCAGCAGATATAAGCGCGGCGAGCAGTACTTC. Translation gives CASRYKRGEQYF.

This clone occurred once. The chain recombines TRBV7-9 with TRBJ2-3; a possible D gene is TRBD2 (5 bases). Germline-derived CDR1 and CDR2 are SEHNR and FQNEAQ (reference sequence). V lost 1 base and J lost 3, with 14 bases in between. The CDR3 length is 16 residues. In nucleotides, the CDR3 is TGTGCCAGCAGCTTAGATGGAACTAGAAATACAGATACGCAGTATTTT. It translates to CASSLDGTRNTDTQYF.

J is TRBJ2-1 and V is TRBV4-1; TRBD2 aligns across 7 bases. Per the germline V gene, CDR1 is MGHRA and CDR2 is YSYEKL. CDR3 length equals 14 residues. The ends lost 0 bases at V and 6 bases at J; junction bases unmatched: 2. The CDR3 region is CASSQDSGRNEQFF. The CDR3 DNA reads as TGCGCCAGCAGCCAAGATAGCGGGCGCAATGAGCAGTTCTTC.

This chain connects TRBV18 to TRBJ1-1; a weak D match, TRBD1 (6 bases). Trimming removed 6 bases at V and 4 bases at J, with 21 bases between. The CDR3 covers 16 residues. Germline V lookup: CDR1 KGHSH, CDR2 LQKENI. This CDR3 is CASSLSQLGRGTEAFF. Here the CDR3 DNA reads TGTGCCAGCTCTCTCTCTCAGCTTGGCAGGGGCACTGAAGCTTTCTTT. The full variable domain, completed using reference TRBV18 and TRBJ1-1, is NAGVMQNPRHLVRRRGQEARLRCSPMKGHSHVYWYRQLPEEGLKFMVYLQKENIIDESGMPKERFSAEFPKEGPSILRIQQVVRGDSAAYFCASSLSQLGRGTEAFFGQGTRLTVV.

The chain employs TRBV28 and TRBJ1-5; TRBD1 matches at 7 bases. Germline-derived CDR1 and CDR2 are MDHEN and SYDVKM. This CDR3 contains 16 residues. Trimming took 3 bases from V and 2 from J; bases not matched to a gene: 7. The CDR3 region has the DNA TGTGCCAGCAGTTTGCCGAGGGGGCTGGGCAATCAGCCCCAGCATTTT. It is translated as CASSLPRGLGNQPQHF.

The chain is built from TRBV15 and TRBJ1-5; maybe TRBD1 (5 bases). The germline gives CDR1 LNHNV, CDR2 YYDKDF (reference sequence). The CDR3 has 16 residues. The V end was cut by 0 bases, the J end by 7 bases, with 16 bases between. The CDR3 DNA follows: TGTGCCACCAGCAGAGATCTTGTGGGGGAGGGCCAGCCCCAGCATTTT. Translating gives CATSRDLVGEGQPQHF. The whole variable domain, filled in from reference TRBV15 and TRBJ1-5, reads DAMVIQNPRYQVTQFGKPVTLSCSQTLNHNVMYWYQQKSSQAPKLLFHYYDKDFNNEADTPDNFQSRRPNTSFCFLDIRSPGLGDTAMYLCATSRDLVGEGQPQHFGDGTRLSIL.

The chain carries TRBV6-6 and TRBJ2-4; D possibly corresponds to TRBD2 (6 bases). The CDR3 length is 14 residues. Trimming stripped 5 bases from V and 4 bases from J, with 12 bases between. CDR1 and CDR2 from the germline V gene are MNHNY and SVGAGI (reference sequence). In DNA, the CDR3 is TGTGCCAGCAGTCGATCCGGGACTAAAAACATTCAGTACTTC. This encodes CASSRSGTKNIQYF.

V gene TRBV19 combines with J gene TRBJ1-3; D is uncertain. Germline V gene lookup returns CDR1 LNHDA and CDR2 SQIVND (reference sequence). Trimming left V 4 bases short and J 1 base short, with 8 bases between. This CDR3 comprises 14 residues. Written as DNA, the CDR3 is TGTGCCAGTAGTACAGGCGTATCTGGAAACACCATATATTTT. Its translation: CASSTGVSGNTIYF.

The V gene is TRBV5-1, the J gene TRBJ1-5; TRBD1 matches 8 bases. V dropped 1 base and J dropped 0; count of bases not matched to a gene: 9. CDR3 length: 18 residues. The germline CDR1 and CDR2 sequences are SGHRS and YFSETQ. For the CDR3, the DNA is TGCGCCAGCAGCTTGCGGCCCACAGGGGGAAATAGCAATCAGCCCCAGCATTTT. Amino acids: CASSLRPTGGNSNQPQHF.

The DNA for the CDR3 is TGTGCCATCAGTGAGCCGGGGGGGGCGCAAGATACGCAGTATTTT. It codes for CAISEPGGAQDTQYF. The V gene is TRBV10-3, the J gene TRBJ2-3; 8 nucleotides match TRBD2. The V gene end was trimmed by 2 bases and the J gene end by 5 bases; junction bases not matched to a gene: 6. Germline CDR1 and CDR2: ENHRY and SYGVKD. This CDR3 contains 15 residues.

The rearrangement links TRBV7-2 to TRBJ2-7, with a tentative D call TRBD1 (6 bases). The CDR3 loop spans 15 amino acids. V gave up 5 bases and J gave up 2 bases, with 16 bases separating them. Germline V lookup: CDR1 SGHTA, CDR2 FQGNSA. The CDR3 protein is CASSMGRGFTYEQYF. Written as DNA, the CDR3 is TGTGCCAGCAGCATGGGCAGGGGCTTCACCTACGAGCAGTACTTC.

This chain joins TRBV19 and TRBJ1-2; 9 nucleotides align to TRBD1. The CDR3 loop spans 14 amino acids. With V trimmed by 5 bases and J by 8 bases, 9 bases remained unmatched. The germline gives CDR1 LNHDA, CDR2 SQIVND (reference sequence). CDR3 DNA sequence: TGTGCCAGTAGTCGTACAGGGGGCGCGAAAGGCTACACCTTC. This codes for CASSRTGGAKGYTF.

J is TRBJ2-1 and V is TRBV5-4, with 12 bases identical to TRBD2. The germline gives CDR1 SGHNT, CDR2 YYREEE (reference sequence). J gave up 3 bases and V 3 bases, and 1 base lay outside the gene matches. CDR3 size: 15 residues. The CDR3 coding sequence is TGTGCCAGCAGCTCGACTAGCGGGGGCTACAATGAGCAGTTCTTC. Translated: CASSSTSGGYNEQFF. Combining the CDR3 with reference TRBV5-4 and TRBJ2-1 gives the whole variable domain ETGVTQSPTHLIKTRGQQVTLRCSSQSGHNTVSWYQQALGQGPQFIFQYYREEENGRGNFPPRFSGLQFPNYSSELNVNALELDDSALYLCASSSTSGGYNEQFFGPGTRLTVL.

The chain links TRBV9 to TRBJ2-7, with D uncertain. Germline-derived CDR1 and CDR2 are SGDLS and YYNGEE. The CDR3 is 16 residues long. Trimming took off 0 bases at V and 0 bases at J, with 13 bases between the two ends. The CDR3 bases are TGTGCCAGCAGCGTAGCCCCGACAAACCCCTCCTACGAGCAGTACTTC. As protein: CASSVAPTNPSYEQYF.